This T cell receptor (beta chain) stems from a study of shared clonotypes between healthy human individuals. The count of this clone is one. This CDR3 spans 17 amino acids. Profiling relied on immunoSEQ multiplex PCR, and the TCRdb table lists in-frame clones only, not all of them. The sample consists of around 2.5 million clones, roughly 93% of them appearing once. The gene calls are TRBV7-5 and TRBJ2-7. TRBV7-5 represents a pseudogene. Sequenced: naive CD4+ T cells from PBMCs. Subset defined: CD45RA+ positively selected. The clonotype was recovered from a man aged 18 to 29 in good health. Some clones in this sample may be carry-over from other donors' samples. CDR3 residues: CARSLRYRLAGTSEQYF. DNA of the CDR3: TGTGCCAGAAGCTTAAGATATCGTTTGGCCGGAACGTCCGAGCAGTACTTC.